This T cell receptor (beta chain) was sequenced during a study of early stage breast cancer tumors. The table came from immunoSEQ multiplex PCR; TCRdb's copy has only in-frame clones and leaves some out. The sample consists of 60,000 to 80,000 clones, 79% of them appearing once. The CDR3 covers 14 residues. V trimming: 5 bases; J trimming: 2 bases; junction bases outside the gene matches: 4. The germline gives CDR1 WNHNN, CDR2 SYGVQD (reference sequence). The receptor's source is a person between 60 and 69 years old with breast cancer. Sequences were obtained from blood. The chain joins TRBV10-1 to TRBJ2-3; TRBD1 aligns across 7 bases. The DNA of the CDR3 is TGCGCCAGCAGTTGGAAGGGGGCCACAGATACGCAGTATTTT. This gives the protein CASSWKGATDTQYF.